This T cell receptor (beta chain) was obtained from a study of blood T cell repertoires in COVID-19. Turning to the study itself: Spain, Italy and the United States supplied samples that represented acute and convalescent COVID-19.

The study assigned cohorts using participant-reported clinical history. Sequenced by immunoSEQ multiplex PCR; TCRdb stores in-frame clones only, minus some. The data show about 170,000 clones, about 83% seen once. The TCR was taken from a woman between 50 and 59 years old in a cohort exposed to, infected with or recovered from COVID-19 (not recorded which). The sample was PBMCs or T cells enriched from blood (not recorded which).

CDR3 nucleotide sequence: TGTGCCATCACCCTTAGCGGGGATGCGAATACGCAGTATTTT. This gives the protein CAITLSGDANTQYF. The V and J genes are TRBV10-3 and TRBJ2-3; 8 bases align to TRBD2. The CDR3 consists of 14 residues. Germline V gives CDR1 ENHRY, CDR2 SYGVKD. V was clipped by 7 bases and J by 7 bases; unmatched bases: 10.